This TCR beta chain stems from a study of OX40 agonist ivuxolimab in advanced cancers. The data were produced by immunoSEQ multiplex PCR, yet TCRdb's version contains in-frame clones alone and is incomplete. The repertoire holds 55,000 to 80,000 clones, with roughly four fifths as singletons. The CDR3 spans 13 residues. Germline CDR1 MNHNY, CDR2 SVGAGI (reference sequence). This clonotype originated in an adult with an advanced solid tumor such as melanoma, head and neck, liver or kidney cancer. The rearrangement links TRBV6-6 to TRBJ2-5; D might be TRBD1 (6 bases). The J call could be wrong; TRBJ2-7 is a better fit for the DNA end. This material consisted of CD4+ or CD8+ T cells sorted from blood, taken in a trial of the OX40 agonist ivuxolimab. This CDR3 is CASRRDTPYEQYF. The CDR3 DNA sequence: TGTGCCAGCAGAAGGGACACCCCCTACGAGCAGTACTTC.